This passage covers 16 T cell receptor beta chains from one sample sequenced in a study of identical twins. MiXCR was run by TCRdb on the 5' RACE reads, yielding one entry per CDR3 protein. This sample has 420,000 or so distinct CDR3 sequences, with about a fifth found just once. Material: naive T cells sorted from blood. These receptors were collected from a man aged 45-65 years in good health.

The chain combines TRBV9 with TRBJ1-2; D ambiguous. CDR3 length: 12 residues. V gave up 4 bases and J gave up 3 bases, with 7 bases separating them. Looked up from germline, CDR1 is SGDLS and CDR2 is YYNGEE. The CDR3 nucleotides are TGTGCCAGCAGCACGCCACACTATGGCTACACCTTC. Translation gives CASSTPHYGYTF.

V usage is TRBV27 and J usage is TRBJ2-1, with D possibly matching TRBD1 (6 bases). Germline V CDR1 and CDR2: MNHEY, SMNVEV (reference sequence). The CDR3 runs to 15 residues. The V and J ends lost 6 bases and 4 bases respectively, with 16 bases between them. The CDR3 region has the DNA TGTGCCAGCAGCCGACCTGGGGGCGCTTACAATGAGCAGTTCTTC. Translation gives CASSRPGGAYNEQFF.

In its sample, this clonotype was seen many times. The rearrangement links TRBV12-3 or TRBV12-4 to TRBJ2-7, with D possibly matching TRBD2 (6 bases). Between the trimmed V and J ends, which lost 5 bases and 2 bases, there was a span of 13 bases. This CDR3 is 14 amino acids long. The CDR3 DNA reads as TGTGCCAGCAGTCCAAGGAGGGGAACCTACGAGCAGTACTTC. Its translation is CASSPRRGTYEQYF.

The genes are TRBV7-9 and TRBJ2-1; TRBD2 aligns across 13 bases. Germline CDR1 reads SEHNR; CDR2 reads FQNEAQ (reference sequence). After removal of 5 bases from V and 8 bases from J, the junction contained 6 bases not matched to a gene. There are 15 residues in the CDR3. The DNA of the CDR3 is TGTGCCAGCAGCAGAACTAGCGGGAGGGCCCATGAGCAGTTCTTC. Translating it yields CASSRTSGRAHEQFF.

This clonotype showed up just a few times. The chain combines TRBV29-1 with TRBJ2-1, with a tentative D call TRBD1 (6 bases). V was pared by 1 base and J by 3 bases, with 25 bases between. The CDR3 runs to 19 residues. Germline lookup yields CDR1 SQVTM and CDR2 ANQGSEA. The CDR3 reads CSVEGGPGAQINNYNEQFF. The CDR3 coding sequence is TGCAGCGTTGAAGGTGGGCCAGGGGCCCAAATCAACAACTACAATGAGCAGTTCTTC.

The gene calls are TRBV12-3 or TRBV12-4 and TRBJ1-1; D unclear. This CDR3 spans 15 amino acids. The V end lost 5 bases, the J end lost 4 bases, and 17 bases lay between the germline ends. The CDR3 nucleotides read TGTGCCAGCAGTCTCCCGACGTTTTACGGCACTGAAGCTTTCTTT. Amino acid sequence: CASSLPTFYGTEAFF.

This sequence joins TRBV12-2 and TRBJ2-7; no DNA check was done on the table's D call, TRBD1. TRBV12-2 is an annotated pseudogene. This CDR3 contains 14 residues. CDR3 amino acids: CASRTPDLSYEQYF. The CDR3 DNA reads TGTGCAAGTCGCACCCCTGACCTATCCTACGAGCAGTACTTC.

V and J are TRBV19 and TRBJ2-7; D remains ambiguous. In germline, CDR1 is LNHDA, CDR2 SQIVND (reference sequence). The CDR3 has 13 amino acids. Trimming left V 1 base short and J 6 bases short, with 10 bases between. The CDR3 bases are TGTGCCAGTAGTATAGGTGGTTATCGCGAGCAGTACTTC. Translating gives CASSIGGYREQYF.

The V gene is TRBV20-1, the J gene TRBJ1-5; maybe TRBD1 (5 bases). The germline gives CDR1 DFQATT, CDR2 SNEGSKA (reference sequence). The CDR3 totals 12 residues. The V end lost 1 base, the J end lost 8 bases, and 9 bases lay between the germline ends. CDR3 sequence: CSARVGGEPQHF. DNA of the CDR3: TGCAGTGCTAGAGTGGGGGGGGAGCCCCAGCATTTT.

This clonotype was observed a handful of times. V gene TRBV6-2 or TRBV6-3 combines with J gene TRBJ2-1; D unclear. Germline V lookup: CDR1 MNHEY, CDR2 SVGEGT. The CDR3 consists of 14 residues. Trimming cost V 7 bases and J 5 bases, with 15 bases left between them. CDR3 nucleotides: TGTGCCAGCACCCGGACGGTCGTTAACAATGAGCAGTTCTTC. This encodes CASTRTVVNNEQFF.

Many counts were recorded for this clonotype. The V and J genes are TRBV2 and TRBJ1-1; no reliable D call. The CDR3 loop spans 11 amino acids. Between the trimmed V and J ends, which lost 7 bases and 5 bases, there was a span of 8 bases. CDR1 SNHLY and CDR2 FYNNEI come from the germline V gene. The CDR3: CASKRDTEAFF. In nucleotides, the CDR3 is TGTGCCAGCAAAAGGGATACTGAAGCTTTCTTT.

This clonotype occurred a few times. This rearrangement joins TRBV7-2 to TRBJ2-1; D is perhaps TRBD2 (5 bases). From germline, CDR1 is SGHTA and CDR2 FQGNSA. This CDR3 is built from 14 residues. V lost 2 bases and J lost 4, with 9 bases in between. The CDR3 sequence is CASSLLAVYNEQFF. The CDR3 DNA reads TGTGCCAGCAGCTTACTAGCAGTATACAATGAGCAGTTCTTC.

There are many counts of this clonotype. The rearrangement joins TRBV12-3 or TRBV12-4 to TRBJ2-5, with 7 bases matching TRBD2. This CDR3 comprises 15 residues. The ends lost 2 bases at V and 2 bases at J; junction bases unmatched: 5. The CDR3 reads CASSLYGGGQETQYF. CDR3 in DNA: TGTGCCAGCAGTTTATACGGGGGAGGGCAAGAGACCCAGTACTTC.

This clonotype has at least ten counts. The chain links TRBV5-1 to TRBJ2-4; no clear D. Germline lookup yields CDR1 SGHRS and CDR2 YFSETQ. The CDR3 totals 20 residues. The germline V and J ends were trimmed by 2 bases and 0 bases, with 24 bases remaining between them. CDR3 sequence reads: CASSLRTPMVVFIAKNIQYF. CDR3 in DNA: TGCGCCAGCAGCTTAAGGACCCCTATGGTAGTATTTATAGCCAAAAACATTCAGTACTTC.

This clonotype was observed at least ten times. The chain employs TRBV24-1 and TRBJ2-3, with D perhaps given as TRBD1 or TRBD2 (5 bases each). The CDR3 spans 12 residues. The germline CDR1 and CDR2 sequences are KGHDR and SFDVKD. V was clipped by 9 bases and J by 0 bases, with 6 bases between them. The CDR3 loop reads CATGDSTDTQYF. In DNA form, the CDR3 reads TGTGCCACCGGGGACAGCACAGATACGCAGTATTTT.

The genes are TRBV20-1 and TRBJ2-2; 7 bases agree with TRBD1. J gave up 1 base and V 1 base, and 0 bases lay outside the gene matches. Germline-derived CDR1 and CDR2 are DFQATT and SNEGSKA (reference sequence). This CDR3 is built from 14 residues. The CDR3 DNA reads as TGCAGTGCTAGAGGACAGGGGAACACCGGGGAGCTGTTTTTT. It specifies CSARGQGNTGELFF.